This T cell receptor (beta chain) was found in a study of T cell responses to AZD1222 COVID-19 vaccine. Study outcomes and limitations: Donors were mostly white British, more females; clonal diversity possibly underestimated. Following two doses of AZD1222, Spike-specific TCR breadth and depth rose. Baseline seropositives among AZD1222 recipients totaled only 5 to 7.

Notes on this clone: The antigen is unknown.

Only in-frame clones appear in the TCRdb table, and some are missing; sequencing was by immunoSEQ multiplex PCR. The sample includes 150,000 to 200,000 clones, 90% of them seen just once. The J segment lost 1 base and the V segment lost 4 bases, leaving 0 bases of the junction unmatched. Looked up from germline, CDR1 is SNHLY and CDR2 is FYNNEI. CDR3 length: 14 residues. Sequences were derived from peripheral blood, sampled 28 days after the second AZD1222 dose. The receptor comes from an adult who received the AZD1222 COVID-19 vaccine. The chain recombines TRBV2 with TRBJ1-3; 8 bases map to TRBD1. The CDR3 protein is CASSGQGSGNTIYF. The CDR3 bases are TGTGCCAGCAGTGGACAGGGGTCTGGAAACACCATATATTTT.